A selection of T cell receptor beta chains follows, all from one sample in a study of PD-1 blockade in classical Hodgkin lymphoma. Produced via immunoSEQ multiplex PCR; TCRdb's table is partial and in-frame only. The data show tens of thousands of clones, roughly 71% seen once. The source material was peripheral blood mononuclear cells (PBMCs), sampled before the fourth cycle of nivolumab. The receptors were gathered from a human donor with classical Hodgkin lymphoma. Each CDR3 is given with its conserved first and last residue. Fields, in order: D gene, J gene, clone size, V gene, CDR3 DNA, CDR3 protein. A D gene is named only where the DNA matches it firmly. Expanded clones are given a class, and other clones once, few, many or no size at all.

TRBD2 TRBJ2-1 - TRBV7-9 TGTGCCAGCAGCTCAACCGGGGGGGCCTACAATGAGCAGTTCTTC CASSSTGGAYNEQFF
- TRBJ2-3 few TRBV6-5 TGTGCCAGCATAACCGGCACAGATACGCAGTATTTT CASITGTDTQYF
TRBD1 TRBJ2-2 - TRBV2 TGTGCCAGCAGCGAACGACAGGGGAACACCGGGGAGCTGTTTTTT CASSERQGNTGELFF
TRBD1 TRBJ2-3 - TRBV5-1 TGCGCCAGCAGTCCGGGACAGATCACAGATACGCAGTATTTT CASSPGQITDTQYF
- TRBJ2-7 - TRBV2 TGTGCCAGCAGTGGACAGATTAAGCAGTACTTC CASSGQIKQYF
TRBD1 TRBJ1-2 - TRBV14 TGTGCCAGCAGCCAACAAACCGGGACAGTTGATGGCTACACCTTC CASSQQTGTVDGYTF
- TRBJ1-5 - TRBV10-1 TGCGCCAGCAGTGAGTCTCGAGGTTGTTATCATCAGCCCCAGCATTTT CASSESRGCYHQPQHF
- TRBJ1-1 medium-sized TRBV2 TGTGCCAGCAGTGAAGCTTACGGTTTTGTCCCCACTGAAGCTTTCTTT CASSEAYGFVPTEAFF
- TRBJ1-4 once TRBV6-1 TGTGCCAGCAGCATAGAAGCAACTAATGAAAAACTGTTTTTT CASSIEATNEKLFF
- TRBJ2-3 - TRBV5-5 TGTGCCAGCAGCCCTGACACAGATACGCAGTATTTT CASSPDTDTQYF
TRBD1 TRBJ1-5 few TRBV19 TGTGCCAGTAGTCAGCGACAGGGTAATAGCAATCAGCCCCAGCATTTT CASSQRQGNSNQPQHF
- TRBJ1-2 - TRBV28 TGTGCCAGCAGTTCTGCAGGGGCCCCCCCTCTGGGCTACACCTTC CASSSAGAPPLGYTF
- TRBJ2-2 - TRBV10-3 TGTGCCATCAGTGAGTGGCCGGCCGGGGAGCTGTTTTTT CAISEWPAGELFF
TRBD1 TRBJ2-5 once TRBV29-1 TGCAGCGTTGTCGGGACAGGGAAAGAGCAGTACTTC CSVVGTGKEQYF
TRBD1 TRBJ1-5 - TRBV2 TGTGCCAGCAGCGGGACAGGAGAAAATCAGCCCCAGCATTTT CASSGTGENQPQHF
- TRBJ2-2 - TRBV27 TGTGCCAGCAGTTTGGCAGGGCCCGGGGAGCTGTTTTTT CASSLAGPGELFF
- TRBJ1-4 - TRBV7-9 TGTGCCAGCAGTCTGGGACATTCTCGGGAAAAACTGTTTTTT CASSLGHSREKLFF
- TRBJ2-3 - TRBV7-6 TGTGCCAGCAGCTTATCTTCGCACGGGGCTAACACAGATACGCAGTATTTT CASSLSSHGANTDTQYF
- TRBJ1-1 - TRBV27 TGTGCCAGCAGTTTATCTTTAGGGGCCACTGAAGCTTTCTTT CASSLSLGATEAFF
TRBD2 TRBJ2-1 few TRBV4-3 TGCGCCAGCAGTAGGACTAGCGGGATTTCCAATGAGCAGTTCTTC CASSRTSGISNEQFF
TRBD1 TRBJ2-7 - TRBV5-5 TGTGCCAGCAGCTCCTCGACAGGGAATACCGTGAACTTC CASSSSTGNTVNF
TRBD1 TRBJ2-3 - TRBV5-1 TGCGCCAGCAGTTCGGACAGGGGCGCCACAGATACGCAGTATTTT CASSSDRGATDTQYF
- TRBJ2-1 few TRBV19 TGTGCCAGTAGTATAGATCTTCCCTTCCGAGGTGAGCAGTTCTTC CASSIDLPFRGEQFF
- TRBJ1-2 - TRBV7-3 TGTGCCAGCAGCGGCGAGGCAGGGAATGGCTACACCTTC CASSGEAGNGYTF
- TRBJ1-1 - TRBV5-1 TGCGCCAGCAGCTTCCAGGGGTTGGGCACTGAAGCTTTCTTT CASSFQGLGTEAFF
- TRBJ1-2 - TRBV2 TGTGCCAGCATGGCGGGCCCCCGCGGGTACACCTTC CASMAGPRGYTF